The T cell receptor beta chain described here comes from a study of CD8+ T cells in alopecia areata. Study-wide background: Once tofacitinib had been taken for 6 to 18 months, 6 months off drug followed.

The authors extracted RNA and reverse transcribed it into cDNA as the sequencing template. Sequencing used immunoSEQ multiplex PCR; TCRdb keeps in-frame clones, though not all of them. The sample consists of more than 110,000 clones, 82% of them appearing once. Indicated treatment: oral pan-JAK inhibitor, 5-10 mg twice daily. As regards this clone: Other nucleotide sequences in the sample specify the same CDR3.

This CDR3 has 14 amino acids. V was shortened by 0 bases and J by 2 bases, with 8 bases between the two germline ends. Germline V gene data show CDR1 as MNHEY and CDR2 as SMNVEV (reference sequence). The chain has TRBV27 and TRBJ2-7; D remains unclear. Sample: CD8+ T cells sorted from blood, taken at week 4, from a patient treated with tofacitinib. The TCR originated in a human donor with alopecia areata. CDR3 DNA sequence: TGTGCCAGCAGTTTATCGGTCAGAGCCTACGAGCAGTACTTC. It yields the protein CASSLSVRAYEQYF.